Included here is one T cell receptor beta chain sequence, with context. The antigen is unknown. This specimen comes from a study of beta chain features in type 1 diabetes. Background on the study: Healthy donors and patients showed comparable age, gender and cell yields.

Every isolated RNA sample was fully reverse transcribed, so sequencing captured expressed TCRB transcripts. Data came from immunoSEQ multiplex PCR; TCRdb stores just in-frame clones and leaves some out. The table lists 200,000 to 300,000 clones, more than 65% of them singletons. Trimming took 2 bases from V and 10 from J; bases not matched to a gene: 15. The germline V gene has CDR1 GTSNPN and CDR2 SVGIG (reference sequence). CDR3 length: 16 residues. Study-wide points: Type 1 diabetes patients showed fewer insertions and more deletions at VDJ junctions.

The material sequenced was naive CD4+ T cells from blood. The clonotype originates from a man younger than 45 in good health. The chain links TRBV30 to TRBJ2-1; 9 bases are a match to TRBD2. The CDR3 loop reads CAWSQGLAEASEEQFF. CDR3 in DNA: TGTGCCTGGAGTCAGGGACTAGCCGAGGCATCGGAAGAGCAGTTCTTC.